This T cell receptor (beta chain) was sequenced during a study of T cell clonality in common variable immunodeficiency. In its sample, this clone was seen many times. Its antigen is not known. The sequenced fragment ends 3 residues before the CDR3 boundary, so the rest is inferred from the germline J gene. V lost 4 bases to trimming and J lost 3 bases; unmatched junction nucleotides: 13. Germline assignment: CDR1 SGDLS and CDR2 YYNGEE. The CDR3 extends over 17 amino acids. General observations from the study: TCRbeta clonality was increased in CVID versus healthy controls.

Generated by immunoSEQ multiplex PCR, the TCRdb table keeps only in-frame clones and is missing some. The specimen has about 42,000 clones, none found just once. This clonotype was obtained from a person aged 18-69 years in good health. The specimen was peripheral blood mononuclear cells. V is TRBV9 and J is TRBJ2-7; TRBD2 matches at 10 bases. The part of the CDR3 DNA that was read is TGTGCCAGCAGCCCGTCCCTCTTGGCTAGCGGGGGCTACGAG. This encodes CASSPSLLASGGYE. The entire CDR3 protein is CASSPSLLASGGYEQYF.